The clone carrying this T cell receptor beta chain was counted between two and nine times. The data belong to a study of T-cell memory formation after mild COVID-19. Across the whole study: The study found TCR clusters largely donor specific.

This CDR3 is built from 14 residues. CDR1 LGHDT and CDR2 YNNKEL come from the germline V gene (reference sequence). V lost 4 bases to trimming and J lost 2 bases, with 11 bases between them. TCRdb reprocessed the 5' RACE reads with MiXCR, giving one entry per CDR3 protein. Here the sample spans about 280,000 distinct CDR3 sequences, roughly 8.2% being singletons. This chain links TRBV3-1 with TRBJ2-5; weak D call: TRBD2 (6 bases). The sample consisted of PBMCs or a T cell subset sorted from them (not recorded which). The TCR originated in a man aged 18 to 29 who had mild COVID-19 (a few samples of this study predate the infection). Cell type and time point are not known. The CDR3 sequence: CASSRLEGQETQYF. The CDR3 DNA follows: TGTGCCAGCAGCCGACTAGAGGGACAAGAGACCCAGTACTTC.